Given below is one T cell receptor (beta chain) in context. The antigen is not known. These data originate in a study of response to subunit inactivated influenza vaccine. TCRdb analysed the RT-PCR reads with MiXCR anew, one entry per CDR3 protein. Altogether about 500,000 distinct CDR3 sequences are present, under 8.5% being singletons, with the ten largest covering roughly 13%. Study outcomes and limitations: The authors put forward the suggestion that each seasonal influenza vaccination may bring in only a limited number of new T cells.

Germline CDR1 reads MNHEY; CDR2 reads SVGAGI. Deletions cut 5 bases from V and 8 bases from J, with 10 bases between. CDR3 size: 12 residues. The chain recombines TRBV6-5 with TRBJ2-1; D call uncertain. The sequenced sample was PBMCs from blood, obtained less than 30 months after vaccination. The receptor comes from a man aged 45 to 75 who received an inactivated influenza vaccine. The CDR3 is CASSQYQDEQFF. The DNA for the CDR3 is TGTGCCAGCAGTCAATACCAAGATGAGCAGTTCTTC.